The 26 T cell receptor beta chains below all came from one sample that was sequenced in a study of T cells after yellow fever vaccination. TCRdb itself ran the 5' RACE reads through MiXCR, one entry per CDR3 protein. This table has 100,000 to 150,000 distinct CDR3 sequences, 8.9% appearing once. This specimen was CD8+ T cells sorted from PBMCs, taken on the day of the yellow fever booster vaccination. The receptors were gathered from a man aged 18 to 29 who received the YFV17D yellow fever vaccine.

This clonotype occurred a few times. A read error may produce the germline difference seen at one junction end. This rearrangement joins TRBV25-1 to TRBJ1-2, with a weak D call TRBD1 (6 bases). CDR3 length: 15 amino acids. CDR1 is MGHDK, CDR2 SYGVNS, per germline. The chain's CDR3 is CASRGGGGGGYGYTF. Here the CDR3 DNA reads TGTGCAAGCAGAGGGGGGGGTGGCGGCGGCTATGGCTACACCTTC.

This clonotype was detected a few times. The rearrangement links TRBV20-1 to TRBJ2-1; D might be TRBD1 or TRBD2, each matching 5 bases. V shed 6 bases and J shed 5 bases, with 14 bases lying between them. There are 13 residues in the CDR3. CDR1 and CDR2 from the germline V gene are DFQATT and SNEGSKA (reference sequence). CDR3 amino acids: CSAPGRWDNEQFF. The DNA for the CDR3 is TGCAGTGCCCCGGGACGGTGGGACAATGAGCAGTTCTTC.

This clonotype was found a few times. Here the CDR3 reads CASSLLGQGNQPQHF. The CDR3 DNA follows: TGTGCCAGCAGCTTGTTAGGCCAGGGCAATCAGCCCCAGCATTTT. The chain joins TRBV5-4 to TRBJ1-5; D is uncertain. This CDR3 is built from 15 residues. CDR1 is SGHNT, CDR2 YYREEE, per germline (reference sequence). V gave up 1 base and J gave up 2 bases, with 10 bases separating them.

This clonotype came up a few times. V and J are TRBV27 and TRBJ2-7, with no clear D. The CDR3 runs 14 residues. Germline assignment: CDR1 MNHEY and CDR2 SMNVEV (reference sequence). Trimming shortened V by 3 bases and J by 3 bases, and 12 bases separated the two germline ends. CDR3 nucleotide sequence: TGTGCCAGCAGTTTGAGCATGGGGTTCTACGAGCAGTACGTC. This sequence encodes CASSLSMGFYEQYV.

This clonotype turned up a few times. The J gene is TRBJ2-7, the V gene TRBV6-5, with a weak D call TRBD2 (6 bases). The V and J ends lost 2 bases and 7 bases respectively, with 18 bases between them. Germline loops: CDR1 MNHEY, CDR2 SVGAGI. The CDR3 runs to 15 residues. In nucleotides, the CDR3 is TGTGCCAGCAGTTACGTAGGTGGAGGGTCGGGTGAGCAGTACTTC. Translated: CASSYVGGGSGEQYF.

Only a few counts were recorded for this clonotype. V gene TRBV13 combines with J gene TRBJ2-1; D is possibly TRBD1 (5 bases). Trimming removed 1 base at V and 2 bases at J, with 6 bases between. The CDR3 has 14 residues. The germline gives CDR1 PRHDT, CDR2 FYEKMQ (reference sequence). As DNA, the CDR3 is TGTGCCAGCAGCTTAGTGGGGCCCTACAATGAGCAGTTCTTC. Translation: CASSLVGPYNEQFF.

The chain employs TRBV7-2 and TRBJ2-6; D gene uncertain. Germline-derived CDR1 and CDR2 are SGHTA and FQGNSA. Trimming pared 5 bases from V and 10 bases from J, leaving 9 bases between. The CDR3 contains 12 residues. CDR3 residues: CASSTSANVLTF. CDR3 bases: TGTGCCAGCAGCACCTCGGCGAACGTCCTGACTTTC. The full variable domain, completed using reference TRBV7-2 and TRBJ2-6, is GAGVSQSPSNKVTEKGKDVELRCDPISGHTALYWYRQSLGQGLEFLIYFQGNSAPDKSGLPSDRFSAERTGGSVSTLTIQRTQQEDSAVYLCASSTSANVLTFGAGSRLTVL.

This chain connects TRBV9 to TRBJ2-3, with TRBD2 matching 8 bases. The V gene's germline CDR1 is SGDLS and CDR2 YYNGEE. This CDR3 has 15 residues. V shed 4 bases and J 3 bases; nucleotides not matched to a gene: 7. CDR3 residues: CASSQTSGNTDTQYF. CDR3 bases: TGTGCCAGCAGCCAAACTAGCGGAAATACAGATACGCAGTATTTT.

This clonotype was found a few times. The chain is built from TRBV6-6 and TRBJ2-3; TRBD2 matches 7 bases. This CDR3 is built from 13 residues. The V and J ends lost 6 bases and 4 bases, in that order; junction bases with no gene match: 4. Germline V gene data show CDR1 as MNHNY and CDR2 as SVGAGI (reference sequence). The CDR3 region is CASRVGGSDTQYF. CDR3 sequence (DNA): TGTGCCAGCAGGGTGGGGGGGTCAGATACGCAGTATTTT.

In DNA form, the CDR3 reads TGCGCCAGCAGCTTGGGACAGTCTGGTGCGGGCAATCAGCCCCAGCATTTT. Translating it yields CASSLGQSGAGNQPQHF. The V and J genes are TRBV5-1 and TRBJ1-5; D might be TRBD1 (5 bases). Germline lookup yields CDR1 SGHRS and CDR2 YFSETQ. This CDR3 has 17 residues. The germline V and J ends were trimmed by 0 bases and 2 bases, with 15 bases remaining between them. Together with reference TRBV5-1 and TRBJ1-5, the CDR3 gives the full variable domain: KAGVTQTPRYLIKTRGQQVTLSCSPISGHRSVSWYQQTPGQGLQFLFEYFSETQRNKGNFPGRFSGRQFSNSRSEMNVSTLELGDSALYLCASSLGQSGAGNQPQHFGDGTRLSIL.

This clonotype was counted ten times or more. The chain joins TRBV2 to TRBJ2-7; D gene ambiguous. The CDR3 loop spans 15 amino acids. Germline CDR1 reads SNHLY; CDR2 reads FYNNEI. V was cut by 2 bases and J by 3 bases, with 14 bases left in between. The CDR3 DNA reads as TGTGCCAGCAGTGAATCCCAGGTCACTTTCTACGAGCAGTACTTC. Residues: CASSESQVTFYEQYF. Together with reference TRBV2 and TRBJ2-7, the CDR3 gives the full variable domain: EPEVTQTPSHQVTQMGQEVILRCVPISNHLYFYWYRQILGQKVEFLVSFYNNEISEKSEIFDDQFSVERPDGSNFTLKIRSTKLEDSAMYFCASSESQVTFYEQYFGPGTRLTVT.

The chain links TRBV7-6 to TRBJ1-1; TRBD1 aligns across 7 bases. V trimming: 0 bases; J trimming: 7 bases; junction bases outside the gene matches: 2. Germline V gene data show CDR1 as SGHVS and CDR2 as FNYEAQ. The CDR3 totals 13 residues. As DNA, the CDR3 is TGTGCCAGCAGCTTAGCAGACAGGGATGAAGCTTTCTTT. It encodes CASSLADRDEAFF.

This clonotype was detected many times. The chain links TRBV6-6 to TRBJ2-1, with TRBD2 identical over 12 bases. From germline, CDR1 is MNHNY and CDR2 SVGAGI (reference sequence). The CDR3 totals 13 residues. V shed 6 bases, J shed 11 bases, and the junction held 5 bases outside the gene matches. Here the CDR3 DNA reads TGTGCCAGCAGCCCCGGACTAGCGGGGAAGCAGTTCTTC. Translating gives CASSPGLAGKQFF.

This clonotype was seen at least ten times. The CDR3 nucleotides are TGTGCCAGCAGTGCCGGGGGAGCGGGCATTGGGTTCTTC. The encoded protein is CASSAGGAGIGFF. The chain joins TRBV12-3 or TRBV12-4 to TRBJ2-1, with D perhaps matching TRBD2 (6 bases). V was pared by 5 bases and J by 15 bases, with 20 bases between. This CDR3 comprises 13 residues.

The CDR3 reads CASISGVWGYNEQFF. CDR3 nucleotide sequence: TGTGCCAGCATTAGTGGGGTGTGGGGGTACAATGAGCAGTTCTTC. V usage is TRBV2 and J usage is TRBJ2-1, with D perhaps TRBD1 or TRBD2 (5 bases each). Trimming shortened V by 7 bases and J by 4 bases, and 17 bases separated the two germline ends. The germline V gene has CDR1 SNHLY and CDR2 FYNNEI. The CDR3 covers 15 residues.

The rearrangement uses TRBV7-8 and TRBJ2-7; 7 bases match TRBD1. Germline V gene sequence: CDR1 SGHVS, CDR2 FQNEAQ. The CDR3 has 14 amino acids. V was clipped by 5 bases and J by 0 bases; unmatched bases: 4. CDR3 residues: CASSPRDSSYEQYF. CDR3 sequence (DNA): TGTGCCAGCAGCCCCCGGGACAGCTCCTACGAGCAGTACTTC.

This clonotype was detected a few times. The chain carries TRBV5-1 and TRBJ1-3; D is uncertain. The CDR3 length is 13 residues. V dropped 0 bases and J dropped 4 bases, with 5 bases sitting between them. Germline lookup yields CDR1 SGHRS and CDR2 YFSETQ. The CDR3 sequence: CASSLDLGNTIYF. The CDR3 nucleotides read TGCGCCAGCAGCTTGGATCTCGGAAACACCATATATTTT.

This chain links TRBV7-9 with TRBJ2-5, with TRBD1 matching 7 bases. The junction had 8 bases not matched to a gene; V was cut back by 5 bases and J by 2 bases. This CDR3 is built from 15 residues. CDR1 SEHNR and CDR2 FQNEAQ come from the germline V gene (reference sequence). This CDR3 is CASSKATGVQETQYF. CDR3 coding DNA: TGTGCCAGCAGCAAAGCAACAGGGGTACAAGAGACCCAGTACTTC.

This clonotype was picked up a small number of times. V is TRBV4-2 and J is TRBJ1-1; D ambiguous. Germline V lookup: CDR1 LGHNA, CDR2 YNFKEQ. The CDR3 runs to 14 residues. Trimming stripped 1 base from V and 1 base from J, with 7 bases between. CDR3 amino acids: CASSQVTENTEAFF. The CDR3 bases are TGTGCCAGCAGCCAAGTAACAGAGAACACTGAAGCTTTCTTT.

This clonotype was picked up a small number of times. V usage is TRBV12-3 or TRBV12-4 and J usage is TRBJ1-2, with D possibly matching TRBD1 (5 bases). The CDR3 consists of 13 residues. Trimming left V 2 bases short and J 6 bases short, with 10 bases between. The CDR3 nucleotides are TGTGCCAGCAGTTTATCGTGGGGGGATGGCTACACCTTC. Translated: CASSLSWGDGYTF.

The genes are TRBV27 and TRBJ2-7; tentative D call: TRBD1 (5 bases). Trimming took 4 bases from V and 7 from J, leaving 11 bases between them. CDR1 MNHEY and CDR2 SMNVEV come from the germline V gene (reference sequence). There are 12 residues in the CDR3. CDR3 nucleotides: TGTGCCAGCAGTTACAGGTCCGGGGAGCAGTACTTC. Protein: CASSYRSGEQYF.

This clonotype was counted between two and nine times. CDR3 sequence reads: CSASRGTSGNTGELFF. The CDR3 region has the DNA TGCAGTGCTAGTCGCGGGACTAGCGGGAACACCGGGGAGCTGTTTTTT. This chain uses TRBV20-1 with TRBJ2-2; 11 positions agree with TRBD2. Per germline, CDR1 DFQATT and CDR2 SNEGSKA (reference sequence). The CDR3 runs 16 residues. V dropped 3 bases and J dropped 1; count of bases not matched to a gene: 4.

A few counts support this clonotype. This chain links TRBV12-3 or TRBV12-4 with TRBJ1-5, with a tentative D call TRBD1 (6 bases). This CDR3 spans 16 amino acids. V gave up 5 bases and J gave up 7 bases, with 21 bases separating them. The CDR3 DNA reads as TGTGCCAGCAGTGTCCTGGGGCAGGGGAATCAACAGCCCCAGCATTTT. As protein: CASSVLGQGNQQPQHF.

V gene TRBV6-5 combines with J gene TRBJ2-3, with D possibly TRBD2 on 5 matching bases. Germline V gene sequence: CDR1 MNHEY, CDR2 SVGAGI. The CDR3 covers 14 residues. The V gene lost 7 bases and the J gene lost 4 bases, with 15 bases spanning the gap. The CDR3 loop is CASTRGRAADTQYF. The CDR3, as DNA: TGTGCCAGCACCCGAGGGAGAGCAGCAGATACGCAGTATTTT.

This clonotype was detected only a few times. The CDR3 spells CASSQGVLGYNEQFF. The CDR3 DNA reads as TGTGCCAGCAGCCAAGGAGTACTGGGGTACAATGAGCAGTTCTTC. This rearrangement joins TRBV7-9 to TRBJ2-1, with D hard to call. Germline V lookup: CDR1 SEHNR, CDR2 FQNEAQ (reference sequence). Trimming left V 5 bases short and J 4 bases short, with 15 bases between. The CDR3 is 15 amino acids. Based on the CDR3 plus reference TRBV7-9 and TRBJ2-1, the full variable domain is DTGVSQNPRHKITKRGQNVTFRCDPISEHNRLYWYRQTLGQGPEFLTYFQNEAQLEKSRLLSDRFSAERPKGSFSTLEIQRTEQGDSAMYLCASSQGVLGYNEQFFGPGTRLTVL.

This clonotype has just a few counts. J is TRBJ1-1 and V is TRBV25-1; 9 bases agree with TRBD1. CDR3 length: 19 amino acids. Germline V lookup: CDR1 MGHDK, CDR2 SYGVNS. J was trimmed by 4 bases and V by 7 bases; bases with no gene match: 22. The CDR3 sequence: CASTLNAGQGRVGSTEAFF. The CDR3 DNA reads TGTGCCAGCACCCTGAACGCCGGACAGGGGAGGGTAGGTAGCACTGAAGCTTTCTTT.